The 3 T cell receptor beta chains below all came from one sample that was sequenced in a study of regulatory T cells in long-lasting Graves disease. Arm-PCR with iRepertoire HTBI primers amplified the CDR3 regions for these TCR beta libraries. TCRdb reprocessed the multiplex PCR reads via MiXCR and lists one record per CDR3 protein. This sample has almost 350,000 distinct CDR3 sequences, with 15% to 20% found just once. The time point was: persistent/refractory GD, antithyroid drugs over 5 years with positive TRAb. Following extraction of RNA from PBMCs, that RNA was used to make the TCR library. The sequencing used peripheral blood mononuclear cells (PBMCs), collected when the disease was refractory, from a patient treated with antithyroid drugs. The receptors shown here come from a female donor with Graves disease.

The rearrangement links TRBV7-9 to TRBJ2-5, with D perhaps TRBD1 or TRBD2 (5 bases each). CDR1 is SEHNR, CDR2 FQNEAQ, per germline (reference sequence). With 3 bases removed from V and 5 bases from J, the gap between germline ends came to 22 bases. This CDR3 region has 17 residues. The CDR3 bases are TGTGCCAGCAGCTTCCCACGTCTGGGGGAAAGGATGGAGACCCAGTACTTC. It encodes CASSFPRLGERMETQYF.

This clonotype was counted at least ten times. The genes are TRBV28 and TRBJ2-6; D perhaps matches TRBD1 (5 bases). CDR1 is MDHEN and CDR2 is SYDVKM in the germline V gene. The CDR3 loop spans 17 amino acids. The germline V and J ends were trimmed by 3 bases and 5 bases, with 17 bases remaining between them. The CDR3 loop reads CASSLPSQGLRANVLTF. The CDR3 DNA sequence: TGTGCCAGCAGTTTGCCCTCCCAGGGTTTGAGGGCCAACGTCCTGACTTTC.

This clonotype was seen many times. The chain is built from TRBV2 and TRBJ2-2; D is uncertain. Germline values: CDR1 SNHLY, CDR2 FYNNEI. V lost 4 bases and J lost 1, with 4 bases in between. CDR3 length equals 13 residues. CDR3 loop: CASSVGNTGELFF. In nucleotides, the CDR3 is TGTGCCAGCAGTGTTGGGAACACCGGGGAGCTGTTTTTT.